The clone carrying this T cell receptor (beta chain) was detected only a few times. Its antigen remains unidentified. The V gene's germline CDR1 is MNHNS and CDR2 SASEGT. J gave up 8 bases and V 6 bases, and 3 bases lay outside the gene matches. The CDR3 is 12 amino acids. Profiling relied on immunoSEQ multiplex PCR, and the TCRdb table lists in-frame clones only, not all of them. The sample contains 95,000 to 150,000 clones, around 87% of which appear only once. Baseline, cycle 4 day 1, and cycle 7 day 1 were the blood sampling points. These data come from a study of OX40 agonist ivuxolimab in advanced cancers. Study-wide findings and caveats: At 0.1 to 3.0 mg/kg, clonal expansion of CD4+ and CD8+ blood T cells had occurred by week 6.

The source is an adult with an advanced solid tumor such as melanoma, head and neck, liver or kidney cancer. The rearrangement joins TRBV6-1 to TRBJ1-2, with 10 bases that match TRBD1. The input for sequencing was CD4+ or CD8+ T cells sorted from blood, taken in a trial of the OX40 agonist ivuxolimab. The CDR3 sequence is CASRGQGEGYTF. In DNA, the CDR3 is TGTGCCAGCAGAGGACAGGGGGAGGGCTACACCTTC.